The sequence of this T cell receptor (beta chain) was determined in a study of T cells in localized non-small cell lung cancer. The study's findings and limits: Maximal T cell clonality occurred in uninvolved adjacent lung, with tumor ranking below it.

The length of the CDR3 is 13 residues. Germline CDR1 and CDR2: SGDLS and YYNGEE. V lost 2 bases, J lost 2 bases, and 7 bases lay in between. This clone was observed a few times. No antigen is known for it. Using immunoSEQ multiplex PCR, the repertoire was profiled, and TCRdb retains in-frame clones only, with some absent. The table shows about 25,000 clones, with 86% occurring only once. The chain couples TRBV9 to TRBJ1-2; possibly TRBD1 for D (5 bases). Sequenced material: peripheral blood, taken before any cancer treatment. The sequence came from a female donor of 60 years or more with stage I lung adenocarcinoma. This chain's CDR3 is CASSVGGNYGYTF. In DNA, the CDR3 is TGTGCCAGCAGCGTTGGGGGGAACTATGGCTACACCTTC.